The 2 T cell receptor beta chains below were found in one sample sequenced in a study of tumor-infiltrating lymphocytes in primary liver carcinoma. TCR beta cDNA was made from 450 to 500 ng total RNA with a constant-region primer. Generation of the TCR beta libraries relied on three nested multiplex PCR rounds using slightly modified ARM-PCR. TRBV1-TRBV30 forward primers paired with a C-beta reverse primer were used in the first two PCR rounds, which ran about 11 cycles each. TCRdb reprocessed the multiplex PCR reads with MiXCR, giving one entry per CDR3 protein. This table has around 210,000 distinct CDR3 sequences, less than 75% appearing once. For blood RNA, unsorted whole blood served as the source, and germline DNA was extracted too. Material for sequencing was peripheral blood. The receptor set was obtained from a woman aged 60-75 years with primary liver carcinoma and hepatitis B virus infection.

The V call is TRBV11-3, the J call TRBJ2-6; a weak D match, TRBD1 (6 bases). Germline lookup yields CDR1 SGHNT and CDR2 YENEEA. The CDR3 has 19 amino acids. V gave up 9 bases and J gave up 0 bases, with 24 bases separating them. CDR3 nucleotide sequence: TGTGCCAGAAGCCCCCAACCGGGACATGGTGGCTCTGGGGCCAACGTCCTGACTTTC. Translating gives CARSPQPGHGGSGANVLTF.

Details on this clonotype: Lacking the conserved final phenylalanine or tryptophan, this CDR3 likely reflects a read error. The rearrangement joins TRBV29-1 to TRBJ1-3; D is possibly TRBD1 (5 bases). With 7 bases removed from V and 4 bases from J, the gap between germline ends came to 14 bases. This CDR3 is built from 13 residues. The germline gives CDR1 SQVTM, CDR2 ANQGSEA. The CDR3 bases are TGCAGCGCTGTTGGCAGGGAAGGAAACACCATATATTAT. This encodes CSAVGREGNTIYY.